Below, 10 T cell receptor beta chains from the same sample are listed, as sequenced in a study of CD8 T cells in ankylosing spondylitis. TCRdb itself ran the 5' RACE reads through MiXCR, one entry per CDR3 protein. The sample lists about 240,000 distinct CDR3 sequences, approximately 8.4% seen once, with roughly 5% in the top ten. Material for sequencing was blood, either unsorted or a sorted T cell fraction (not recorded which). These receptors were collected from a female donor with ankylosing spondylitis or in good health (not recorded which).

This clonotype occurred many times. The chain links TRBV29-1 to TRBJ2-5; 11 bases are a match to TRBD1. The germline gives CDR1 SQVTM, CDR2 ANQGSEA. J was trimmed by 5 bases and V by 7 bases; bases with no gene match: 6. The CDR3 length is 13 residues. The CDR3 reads CSGGQGAEETQYF. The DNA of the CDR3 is TGCAGCGGCGGACAGGGGGCAGAGGAGACCCAGTACTTC.

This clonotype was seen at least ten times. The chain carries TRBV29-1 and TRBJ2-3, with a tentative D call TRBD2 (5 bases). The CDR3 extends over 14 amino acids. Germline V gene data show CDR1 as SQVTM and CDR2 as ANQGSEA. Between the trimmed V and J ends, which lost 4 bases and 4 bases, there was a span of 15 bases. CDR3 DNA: TGCAGCGTTGGAGGGTCCACAAGGGCAGATACGCAGTATTTT. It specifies CSVGGSTRADTQYF.

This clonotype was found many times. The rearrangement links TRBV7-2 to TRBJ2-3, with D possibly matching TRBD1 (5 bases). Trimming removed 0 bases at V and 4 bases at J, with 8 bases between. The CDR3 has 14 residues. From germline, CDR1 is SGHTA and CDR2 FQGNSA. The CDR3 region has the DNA TGTGCCAGCAGCTTAGCGGGGCCGGCAGATACGCAGTATTTT. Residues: CASSLAGPADTQYF.

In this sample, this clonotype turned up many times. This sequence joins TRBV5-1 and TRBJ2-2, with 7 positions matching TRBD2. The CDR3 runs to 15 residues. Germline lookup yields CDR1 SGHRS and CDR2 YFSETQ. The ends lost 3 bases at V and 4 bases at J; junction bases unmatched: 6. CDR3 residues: CASSSAGVPTGELFF. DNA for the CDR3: TGCGCCAGCAGCTCGGCGGGAGTCCCCACCGGGGAGCTGTTTTTT.

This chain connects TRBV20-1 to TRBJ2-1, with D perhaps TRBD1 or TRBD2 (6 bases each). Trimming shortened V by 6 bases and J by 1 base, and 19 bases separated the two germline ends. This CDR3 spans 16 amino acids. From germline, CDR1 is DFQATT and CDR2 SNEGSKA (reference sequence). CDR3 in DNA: TGCAGTGCCCTGGGGGGCAGGGGCTATTCCTACAATGAGCAGTTCTTC. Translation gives CSALGGRGYSYNEQFF.

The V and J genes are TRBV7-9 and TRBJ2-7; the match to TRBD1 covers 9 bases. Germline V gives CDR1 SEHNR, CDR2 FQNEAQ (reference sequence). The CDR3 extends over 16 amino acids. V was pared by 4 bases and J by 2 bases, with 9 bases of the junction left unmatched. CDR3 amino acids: CASSSPGTGNTYEQYF. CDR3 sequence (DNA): TGTGCCAGCAGCTCTCCCGGGACAGGGAATACCTACGAGCAGTACTTC. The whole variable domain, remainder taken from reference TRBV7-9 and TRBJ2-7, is DTGVSQNPRHKITKRGQNVTFRCDPISEHNRLYWYRQTLGQGPEFLTYFQNEAQLEKSRLLSDRFSAERPKGSFSTLEIQRTEQGDSAMYLCASSSPGTGNTYEQYFGPGTRLTVT.

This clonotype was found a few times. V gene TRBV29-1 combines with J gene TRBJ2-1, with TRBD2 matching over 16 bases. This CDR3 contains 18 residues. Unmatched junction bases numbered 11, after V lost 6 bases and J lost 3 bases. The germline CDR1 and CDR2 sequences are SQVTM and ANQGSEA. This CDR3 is CSVAGTSGRAGSYNEQFF. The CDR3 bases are TGCAGCGTAGCCGGGACTAGCGGGAGGGCAGGTAGCTACAATGAGCAGTTCTTC.

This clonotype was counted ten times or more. CDR3 DNA: TGCAGTGCTAATGGGGGGCTCTACTATGGCTACACCTTC. Translation: CSANGGLYYGYTF. The chain carries TRBV20-1 and TRBJ1-2, with a weak D call TRBD1 (6 bases). The CDR3 loop spans 13 amino acids. V shed 4 bases and J shed 3 bases, with 12 bases lying between them. Germline loops: CDR1 DFQATT, CDR2 SNEGSKA (reference sequence).

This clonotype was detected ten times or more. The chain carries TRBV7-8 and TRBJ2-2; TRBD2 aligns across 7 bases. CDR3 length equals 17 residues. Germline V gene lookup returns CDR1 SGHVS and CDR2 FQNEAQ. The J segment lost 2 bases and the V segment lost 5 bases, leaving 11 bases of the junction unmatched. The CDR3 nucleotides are TGTGCCAGCAGCCTAACCGTGACTAGCCGAAACACCGGGGAGCTGTTTTTT. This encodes CASSLTVTSRNTGELFF.

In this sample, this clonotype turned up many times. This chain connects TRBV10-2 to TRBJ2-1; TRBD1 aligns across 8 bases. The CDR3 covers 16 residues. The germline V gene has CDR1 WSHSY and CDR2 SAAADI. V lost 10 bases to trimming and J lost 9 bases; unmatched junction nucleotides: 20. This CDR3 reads CATQALDRGSGAEQFF. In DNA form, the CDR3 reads TGCGCCACCCAAGCCCTTGACAGGGGAAGTGGGGCTGAGCAGTTCTTC.